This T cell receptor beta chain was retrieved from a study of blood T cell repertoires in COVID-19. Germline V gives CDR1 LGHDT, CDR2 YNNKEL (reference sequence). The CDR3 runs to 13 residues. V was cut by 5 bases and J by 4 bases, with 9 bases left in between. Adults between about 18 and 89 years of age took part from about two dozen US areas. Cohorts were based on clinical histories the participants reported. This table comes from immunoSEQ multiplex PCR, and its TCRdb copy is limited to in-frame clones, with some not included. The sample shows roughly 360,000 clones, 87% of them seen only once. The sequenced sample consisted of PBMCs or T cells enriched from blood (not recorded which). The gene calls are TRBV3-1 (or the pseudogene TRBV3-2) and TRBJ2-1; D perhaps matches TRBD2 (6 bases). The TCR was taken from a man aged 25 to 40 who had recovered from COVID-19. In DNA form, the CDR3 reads TGTGCCAGCAGCTCCGGGGGTTACAATGAGCAGTTCTTC. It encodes CASSSGGYNEQFF.